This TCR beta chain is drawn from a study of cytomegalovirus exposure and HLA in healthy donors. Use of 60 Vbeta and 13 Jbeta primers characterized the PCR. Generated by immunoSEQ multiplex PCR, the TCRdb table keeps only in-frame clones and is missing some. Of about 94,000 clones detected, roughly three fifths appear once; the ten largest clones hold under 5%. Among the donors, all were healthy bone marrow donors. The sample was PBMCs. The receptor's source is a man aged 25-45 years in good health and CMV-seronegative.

Written as DNA, the CDR3 is TGTGCCAGCAGCTTAACAGAGAACACTGAAGCTTTCTTT. Translated, it gives CASSLTENTEAFF. This chain links TRBV13 with TRBJ1-1; D uncertain. V lost 2 bases to trimming and J lost 1 base, with 5 bases between them. The germline gives CDR1 PRHDT, CDR2 FYEKMQ (reference sequence). There are 13 residues in the CDR3.